This TCR beta chain was recovered during a study of T cell repertoires in cytomegalovirus infection. Findings and caveats of the study: Within the response measured ex vivo, HLA-C-restricted CMV-specific TCR beta clonotypes were dominant. There were carriers of CMV plus the relevant HLA, and cumulative public TCR beta family frequency identified them.

V lost 5 bases to trimming and J lost 6 bases; unmatched junction nucleotides: 5. The germline V gene has CDR1 LNHNV and CDR2 YYDKDF (reference sequence). The length of the CDR3 is 15 residues. About this clonotype: Its antigen is not known.

TCRdb called the reads again in MiXCR, with one record for every CDR3 protein. The data contain about 130,000 distinct CDR3 sequences, 24% of them singletons. This chain uses TRBV15 with TRBJ2-1; 12 positions agree with TRBD2. The source of this sequence is a human donor in good health (CMV status not recorded). Some clones in this sample may be carry-over from other donors' samples. What was sequenced was PBMCs, sequenced either directly or after in vitro stimulation (not recorded which). The CDR3 DNA follows: TGTGCCACCAGCGGCACTAGCGGGAGGACCAATGAGCAGTTCTTC. Translated: CATSGTSGRTNEQFF.